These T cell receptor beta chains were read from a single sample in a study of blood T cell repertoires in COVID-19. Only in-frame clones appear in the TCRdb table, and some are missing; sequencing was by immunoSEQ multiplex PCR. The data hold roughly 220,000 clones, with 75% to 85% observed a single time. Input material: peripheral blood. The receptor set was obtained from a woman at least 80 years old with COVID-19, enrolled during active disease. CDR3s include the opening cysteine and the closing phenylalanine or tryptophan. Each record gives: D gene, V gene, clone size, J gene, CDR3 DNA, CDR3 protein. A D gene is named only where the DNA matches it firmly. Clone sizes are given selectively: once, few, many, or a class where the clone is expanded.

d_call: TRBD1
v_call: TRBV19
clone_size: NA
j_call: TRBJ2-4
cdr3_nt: TGTGCCAGTAGTATCGCCGGGACAGGGGTAAACATTCAGTACTTC
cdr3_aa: CASSIAGTGVNIQYF

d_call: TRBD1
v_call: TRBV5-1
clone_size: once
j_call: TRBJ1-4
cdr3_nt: TGCGCCAGCAGCCAGGGGACAGCGGGTGAAAAACTGTTTTTT
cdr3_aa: CASSQGTAGEKLFF

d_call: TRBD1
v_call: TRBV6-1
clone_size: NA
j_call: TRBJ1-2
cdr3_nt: TGTGCCAGCAGTGAAAGTAGTCAGGGGGGCGGCTACACCTTC
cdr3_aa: CASSESSQGGGYTF

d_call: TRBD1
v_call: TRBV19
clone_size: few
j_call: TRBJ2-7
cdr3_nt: TGTGCCAGTAGCCTCCGGGACAGGGGGCTCCCCGAGCAGTACTTC
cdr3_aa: CASSLRDRGLPEQYF

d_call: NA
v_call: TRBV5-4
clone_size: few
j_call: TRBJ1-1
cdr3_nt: TGTGCCAGCAGATCAGGGGTTGTGAACACTGAAGCTTTCTTT
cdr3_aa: CASRSGVVNTEAFF

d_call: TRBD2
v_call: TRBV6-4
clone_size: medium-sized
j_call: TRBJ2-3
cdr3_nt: TGTGCCAGCAGTAGGGCGGGGGACACAGATACGCAGTATTTT
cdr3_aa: CASSRAGDTDTQYF

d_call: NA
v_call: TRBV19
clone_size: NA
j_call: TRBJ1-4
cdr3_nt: TGTGCCAGTAGTAGGCGGTCAGGGGCGGCTAATGAAAAACTGTTTTTT
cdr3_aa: CASSRRSGAANEKLFF

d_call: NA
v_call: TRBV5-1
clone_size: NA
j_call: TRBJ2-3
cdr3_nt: TGCGCCAGCAGCTTGGGACAGGCCACAGATACGCAGTATTTT
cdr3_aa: CASSLGQATDTQYF

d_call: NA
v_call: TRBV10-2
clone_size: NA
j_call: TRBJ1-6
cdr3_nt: TGCGCCAGCAAGGACAGCGGATGGTTACCCCTCCACTTT
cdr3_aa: CASKDSGWLPLHF

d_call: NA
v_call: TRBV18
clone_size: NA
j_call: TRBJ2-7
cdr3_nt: TGTGCCAGCTCACCACCAGGCGGTCCCTACGAGCAGTACTTC
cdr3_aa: CASSPPGGPYEQYF

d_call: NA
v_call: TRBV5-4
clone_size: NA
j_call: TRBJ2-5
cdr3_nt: TGTGCCAGCAGGCCCGGGACTGGGAAAGAGACCCAGTACTTC
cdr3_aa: CASRPGTGKETQYF

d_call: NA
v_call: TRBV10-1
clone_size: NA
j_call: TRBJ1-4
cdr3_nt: TGCGCCAGCAGTGAGTCAGGTTCGGGGAAACTGTTTTTT
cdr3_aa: CASSESGSGKLFF

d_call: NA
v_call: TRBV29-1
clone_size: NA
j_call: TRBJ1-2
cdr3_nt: TGCAGCGTTGAGTCGGGGGGGTCCCCTTGGGGCTACACCTTC
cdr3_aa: CSVESGGSPWGYTF